Listed below are T cell receptor beta chains from one sample, sequenced in a study of CD8 T cells in Susac syndrome. From the immunoSEQ multiplex PCR reads, TCRdb called clonotypes with MiXCR, one entry per CDR3 protein. Of 150,000 to 200,000 distinct CDR3 sequences in the sample, around 94% were seen once. The sequenced material came from CD4+ T cells from PBMCs. The origin of the receptors is a human donor with multiple sclerosis. Each CDR3 is given with its conserved first and last residue. Fields, in order: D gene, V gene, J gene, clone size, CDR3 DNA, CDR3 protein. A D gene is named only where the DNA matches it firmly. Clone sizes are given selectively: once, few, many, or a class where the clone is expanded.

D gene: TRBD1; V gene: TRBV20-1; J gene: TRBJ1-6; clone size: .; CDR3 DNA: TGCAGTGCTAGAGATCAGACAGGGGTCTCACCCCTCCACTTT; CDR3 protein: CSARDQTGVSPLHF
D gene: .; V gene: TRBV4-1; J gene: TRBJ1-1; clone size: .; CDR3 DNA: TGCGCCAGCAGCCAAGACCGCAGGGCCACTGAAGCTTTCTTT; CDR3 protein: CASSQDRRATEAFF
D gene: .; V gene: TRBV6-2/TRBV6-3; J gene: TRBJ1-5; clone size: .; CDR3 DNA: TGTGCCAGCAGCAGGGACGGAGGAGATCAGCCCCAGCATTTT; CDR3 protein: CASSRDGGDQPQHF
D gene: .; V gene: TRBV2; J gene: TRBJ2-7; clone size: .; CDR3 DNA: TGTGCCAGCAGAGGCCAGAGCGAGCAGTACTTC; CDR3 protein: CASRGQSEQYF
D gene: TRBD2; V gene: TRBV4-2; J gene: TRBJ2-1; clone size: .; CDR3 DNA: TGTGCCAGCAAGCGGGGTCCCTACAATGAGCAGTTCTTC; CDR3 protein: CASKRGPYNEQFF
D gene: TRBD2; V gene: TRBV20-1; J gene: TRBJ2-7; clone size: .; CDR3 DNA: TGCAGTGCTAGAGGACTAGCGGGAGTTTACGAGCAGTACTTC; CDR3 protein: CSARGLAGVYEQYF
D gene: .; V gene: TRBV14; J gene: TRBJ2-1; clone size: .; CDR3 DNA: TGTGCCAGTTCACAGGGCGGGAGTCCGGCAAATGAGCAGTTCTTC; CDR3 protein: CASSQGGSPANEQFF
D gene: .; V gene: TRBV7-9; J gene: TRBJ2-5; clone size: .; CDR3 DNA: TGTGCCAGCAGCTTTCTAGGACTCCAAGAGACCCAGTACTTC; CDR3 protein: CASSFLGLQETQYF
D gene: .; V gene: TRBV30; J gene: TRBJ2-5; clone size: .; CDR3 DNA: TGTGCCTGGATCCCCCTGGGGGGCCAAGAGACCCAGTACTTC; CDR3 protein: CAWIPLGGQETQYF
D gene: TRBD2; V gene: TRBV20-1; J gene: TRBJ2-5; clone size: .; CDR3 DNA: TGCAGTGCTAGAGATAGGGGCGGGAGGGCCCTGGAGGAGACCCAGTACTTC; CDR3 protein: CSARDRGGRALEETQYF
D gene: .; V gene: TRBV24-1; J gene: TRBJ1-1; clone size: .; CDR3 DNA: TGTGCCACCAGTGACCCGGACAGACCCACTGAAGCTTTCTTT; CDR3 protein: CATSDPDRPTEAFF
D gene: .; V gene: TRBV27; J gene: TRBJ2-7; clone size: once; CDR3 DNA: TGTGCCAGCAGTTTTCACAGAGAGATTGGGCGGCAGTACTTC; CDR3 protein: CASSFHREIGRQYF
D gene: .; V gene: TRBV12-3/TRBV12-4; J gene: TRBJ1-2; clone size: .; CDR3 DNA: TGTGCCAGCACCCGGCGGGGATACTATGGCTACACCTTC; CDR3 protein: CASTRRGYYGYTF
D gene: TRBD2; V gene: TRBV2; J gene: TRBJ2-3; clone size: .; CDR3 DNA: TGTGCCAGCATCTATGGCGGGAGGGCTGTATTAGATACGCAGTATTTT; CDR3 protein: CASIYGGRAVLDTQYF
D gene: .; V gene: TRBV18; J gene: TRBJ1-2; clone size: once; CDR3 DNA: TGTGCCAGCTCACCTACCCGGGACACGGAACACACCTTC; CDR3 protein: CASSPTRDTEHTF
D gene: .; V gene: TRBV4-1; J gene: TRBJ1-5; clone size: .; CDR3 DNA: TGCGCCAGCAGCCTCGGAAGGAGGAGTCAGCCCCAGCATTTT; CDR3 protein: CASSLGRRSQPQHF
D gene: TRBD1; V gene: TRBV27; J gene: TRBJ1-5; clone size: .; CDR3 DNA: TGTGCCAGCAGTTTACTCACAGGGGGCGCTGGGCCCCAGCATTTT; CDR3 protein: CASSLLTGGAGPQHF
D gene: TRBD1; V gene: TRBV2; J gene: TRBJ2-2; clone size: .; CDR3 DNA: TGTGCCAGCCAGGGGACAGAAACCGGGGAGCTGTTTTTT; CDR3 protein: CASQGTETGELFF
D gene: .; V gene: TRBV12-3/TRBV12-4; J gene: TRBJ1-5; clone size: .; CDR3 DNA: TGTGCCAGCAGTTGGCAGGGCGGCAATCAGCCCCAGCATTTT; CDR3 protein: CASSWQGGNQPQHF
D gene: TRBD1; V gene: TRBV7-2; J gene: TRBJ1-2; clone size: .; CDR3 DNA: TGTGCCAGCAGCTTACTGGGACAGGGGGAAGGCTACACCTTC; CDR3 protein: CASSLLGQGEGYTF
D gene: .; V gene: TRBV20-1; J gene: TRBJ2-7; clone size: once; CDR3 DNA: TGCAGTGCTATTGCAGGATCCTACGAGCAGTACTTC; CDR3 protein: CSAIAGSYEQYF
D gene: .; V gene: TRBV5-1; J gene: TRBJ1-1; clone size: .; CDR3 DNA: TGCGCCAGCAGGGCAGAATTAATGAACACTGAAGCTTTCTTT; CDR3 protein: CASRAELMNTEAFF
D gene: .; V gene: TRBV6-1; J gene: TRBJ1-5; clone size: .; CDR3 DNA: TGTGCCAGCAGTGAAGCGGAGGGTTGGAGGAGCCCCAATCAGCCCCAGCATTTT; CDR3 protein: CASSEAEGWRSPNQPQHF
D gene: .; V gene: TRBV4-3; J gene: TRBJ1-2; clone size: .; CDR3 DNA: TGCGCCAGCAGCCCTCGGGACGGGGGTGGCTACACCTTC; CDR3 protein: CASSPRDGGGYTF
D gene: .; V gene: TRBV7-2; J gene: TRBJ2-1; clone size: .; CDR3 DNA: TGTGCCAGCAGCTTACAGGGATCCTCGGGGGAGCAGTTCTTC; CDR3 protein: CASSLQGSSGEQFF
D gene: TRBD2; V gene: TRBV2; J gene: TRBJ2-1; clone size: .; CDR3 DNA: TGTGCCAGCAGGACTAGCGGGAGCGGTGAGCAGTTCTTC; CDR3 protein: CASRTSGSGEQFF
D gene: TRBD1; V gene: TRBV9; J gene: TRBJ1-2; clone size: .; CDR3 DNA: TGTGCCAGCAGCCTCGGGACAGGGACTACTGGCTACACCTTC; CDR3 protein: CASSLGTGTTGYTF
D gene: .; V gene: TRBV30; J gene: TRBJ2-7; clone size: .; CDR3 DNA: TGTGCCTGGACCCTCACAGGAAGCTTTGCGCAGTACTTC; CDR3 protein: CAWTLTGSFAQYF
D gene: .; V gene: TRBV29-1; J gene: TRBJ2-5; clone size: .; CDR3 DNA: TGCAGCGTTGAGTTGAGACAAGAGACCCAGTACTTC; CDR3 protein: CSVELRQETQYF
D gene: .; V gene: TRBV2; J gene: TRBJ2-3; clone size: .; CDR3 DNA: TGTGCCAGCAGTGAAGAGGAACCGTGGAGCACAGATACGCAGTATTTT; CDR3 protein: CASSEEEPWSTDTQYF
D gene: .; V gene: TRBV20-1; J gene: TRBJ2-1; clone size: .; CDR3 DNA: TGCAGTGCTAGACCCCACTCGAATGAGCAGTTCTTC; CDR3 protein: CSARPHSNEQFF
D gene: .; V gene: TRBV20-1; J gene: TRBJ1-1; clone size: .; CDR3 DNA: TGCAGTGCTAACAGGAACACTGAAGCTTTCTTT; CDR3 protein: CSANRNTEAFF
D gene: .; V gene: TRBV28; J gene: TRBJ1-1; clone size: .; CDR3 DNA: TGTGCCAGCAGTATCAATACTGAAGCTTTCTTT; CDR3 protein: CASSINTEAFF
D gene: TRBD1; V gene: TRBV10-3; J gene: TRBJ2-7; clone size: .; CDR3 DNA: TGTGCCATCAGTGAGTCTCCGGGACAGGGGGCAAGCGAGCAGTACTTC; CDR3 protein: CAISESPGQGASEQYF
D gene: .; V gene: TRBV20-1; J gene: TRBJ2-7; clone size: .; CDR3 DNA: TGCAGTGCTAGATCCGGACGTACACCCTACGAGCAGTACTTC; CDR3 protein: CSARSGRTPYEQYF
D gene: TRBD2; V gene: TRBV19; J gene: TRBJ2-3; clone size: .; CDR3 DNA: TGTGCCAGTAGAGCGGGAGTTACCCCCACAGATACGCAGTATTTT; CDR3 protein: CASRAGVTPTDTQYF
D gene: .; V gene: TRBV9; J gene: TRBJ2-2; clone size: .; CDR3 DNA: TGTGCCAGCAGGACCCCGGGGAACACCGGGGAGCTGTTTTTT; CDR3 protein: CASRTPGNTGELFF
D gene: .; V gene: TRBV30; J gene: TRBJ2-2; clone size: once; CDR3 DNA: TGTGCCTGTAAACCAATCCTTGGAGGGACAAATGTTTCCGGGGAGCTGTTTTTT; CDR3 protein: CACKPILGGTNVSGELFF
D gene: .; V gene: TRBV7-2; J gene: TRBJ2-7; clone size: .; CDR3 DNA: TGTGCCAGCAGCCTGGGCGGGGCAGGGGGATTGTACGAGCAGTACTTC; CDR3 protein: CASSLGGAGGLYEQYF
D gene: .; V gene: TRBV18; J gene: TRBJ2-7; clone size: .; CDR3 DNA: TGTGCCAGCTCACTCTCCTCCGGACAGTCCGGGCAAGGCGAGCAGTACTTC; CDR3 protein: CASSLSSGQSGQGEQYF
D gene: TRBD1; V gene: TRBV5-6; J gene: TRBJ2-7; clone size: .; CDR3 DNA: TGTGCCAGCAGGAAGACAGGGCTCTACGAGCAGTACTTC; CDR3 protein: CASRKTGLYEQYF
D gene: .; V gene: TRBV20-1; J gene: TRBJ1-1; clone size: .; CDR3 DNA: TGCAGTGCTACCAACCTCAACACTGAAGCTTTCTTT; CDR3 protein: CSATNLNTEAFF
D gene: .; V gene: TRBV2; J gene: TRBJ1-3; clone size: .; CDR3 DNA: TGTGCCACCTCAGGGACGGCTGGAAACACCATATATTTT; CDR3 protein: CATSGTAGNTIYF
D gene: .; V gene: TRBV19; J gene: TRBJ2-5; clone size: once; CDR3 DNA: TGTGCCAGTAGTATGGTTAAGGCCACCCAGTACTTC; CDR3 protein: CASSMVKATQYF
D gene: TRBD2; V gene: TRBV20-1; J gene: TRBJ2-1; clone size: .; CDR3 DNA: TGCAGTGCTAGACGCCCTAGCGGGAGGGAGTACAATGAGCAGTTCTTC; CDR3 protein: CSARRPSGREYNEQFF
D gene: .; V gene: TRBV29-1; J gene: TRBJ2-1; clone size: .; CDR3 DNA: TGTAGCACTTTGGGGGTTGACGGGAAGTACAATGAGCAGTTCTTC; CDR3 protein: CSTLGVDGKYNEQFF
D gene: TRBD1; V gene: TRBV4-3; J gene: TRBJ2-7; clone size: once; CDR3 DNA: TGCGCCAGCAGCCAGACCCTCCCCGGACAGGACCCAAGGGAGCAGTACTTC; CDR3 protein: CASSQTLPGQDPREQYF